This TCR beta chain was found in a study of cytomegalovirus exposure and HLA in healthy donors. The PCR made use of 60 Vbeta and 13 Jbeta primers. Authors' processing steps: Roughly 9.9 million shared chains were among the roughly 80 million unique TCR beta chains that a later analysis counted. Clones were read by immunoSEQ multiplex PCR, and TCRdb kept only the in-frame ones, dropping some. V, J and clone size reflect that table, while D and trimming were determined from the DNA. The sample has fewer than 130,000 clones; 76% are singletons. Study-level findings and limits: Reports indicate that TCR beta sequences accurately predicted the HLA-A and HLA-B alleles of most subjects. A later analysis found most CMV-associated TCR beta chains apparently HLA-restricted.

The table lists this clone with a few counts. The antigen remains undetermined. There were likely unrecorded immune exposures, though donors were nominally healthy when sampled. V was clipped by 1 base and J by 6 bases, with 13 bases between them. The CDR3 has 15 residues. Per germline, CDR1 SGHVS and CDR2 FNYEAQ. What was sequenced was PBMCs. The chain combines TRBV7-6 with TRBJ2-1; D not resolved. This TCR derives from a man aged 25-45 years in good health and CMV-seropositive. This chain's CDR3 is CASSLVSGLINEQFF. CDR3 sequence (DNA): TGTGCCAGCAGCTTAGTCTCCGGTTTGATCAATGAGCAGTTCTTC.